This T cell receptor beta chain was captured by sequencing in a study of post-analysis software for immune sequencing data. The CDR3 spans 12 residues. V was cut by 6 bases and J by 7 bases, with 13 bases left in between. In germline, CDR1 is DFQATT, CDR2 SNEGSKA (reference sequence). Findings of the study overall: When patients were compared with controls, five TRBV segments were more frequent, TRBV5-6, TRBV5-1 and TRBV20-1 among them.

As to this clonotype: The antigen remains undetermined.

The TCR beta cDNA libraries contained unique molecular identifiers. TCRdb re-called the PCR reads with MiXCR, one entry per CDR3 protein. Of approximately 730,000 distinct CDR3 sequences in the sample, about 27% were seen once. This TCR derives from a girl between 5 and 17 years old with multiple sclerosis. This rearrangement joins TRBV20-1 to TRBJ2-1, with D unclear. Sample: blood. CDR3 residues: CSASARRNEQFF. CDR3 DNA sequence: TGCAGTGCCTCCGCACGGCGAAATGAGCAGTTCTTC.